This T cell receptor (beta chain) was found in a study of beta chain features in type 1 diabetes. The CDR3 is 15 residues long. CDR1 is KGHSH, CDR2 LQKENI, per germline. The V and J ends lost 5 bases and 2 bases, in that order; junction bases with no gene match: 8. Of the isolated RNA, all was reverse transcribed, and so the sequenced material was expressed TCRB transcripts. Data came from immunoSEQ multiplex PCR; TCRdb stores just in-frame clones and leaves some out. The data contain some 99,000 clones, under 40% of them singletons. Whole-study findings and limits: At VDJ recombination sites, type 1 diabetes patients had fewer insertions and more deleted nucleotides.

On this clone: Its specificity is unknown.

This TCR was recovered from a woman aged 18-29 years in good health. The sample comprised stem cell memory CD4+ T cells from blood. The chain carries TRBV18 and TRBJ2-7, with 8 nucleotides matching TRBD2. The CDR3 DNA reads as TGTGCCAGCTCAAATCTAGCGGGCAACCCCTACGAGCAGTACTTC. It encodes CASSNLAGNPYEQYF.